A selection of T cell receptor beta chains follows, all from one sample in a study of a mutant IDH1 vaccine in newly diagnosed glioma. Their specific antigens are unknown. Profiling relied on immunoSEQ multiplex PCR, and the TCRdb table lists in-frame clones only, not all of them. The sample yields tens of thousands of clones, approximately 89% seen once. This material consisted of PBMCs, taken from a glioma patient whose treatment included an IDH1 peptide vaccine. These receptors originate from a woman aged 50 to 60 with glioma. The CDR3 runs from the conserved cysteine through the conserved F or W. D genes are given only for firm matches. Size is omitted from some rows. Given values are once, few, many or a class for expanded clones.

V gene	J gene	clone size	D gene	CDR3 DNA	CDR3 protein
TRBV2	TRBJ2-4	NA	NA	TGTGCCAGCAGTGATTCGAGCCGGGCTCAGTACTTC	CASSDSSRAQYF
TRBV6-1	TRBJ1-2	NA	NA	TGTGCCAGCAGTGAAGGGGGGGGCTCCAACTATGGCTACACCTTC	CASSEGGGSNYGYTF
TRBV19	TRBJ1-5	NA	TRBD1	TGTGCCAGTAGTAATACAGGGGGCAATCAGCCCCAGCATTTT	CASSNTGGNQPQHF
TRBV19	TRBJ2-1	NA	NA	TGTGCCAGTAGTATATTCTGGAACAATGAGCAGTTCTTC	CASSIFWNNEQFF
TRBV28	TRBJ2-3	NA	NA	TGTGCCAGCAGCCTCAGGGCAGATACGCAGTATTTT	CASSLRADTQYF
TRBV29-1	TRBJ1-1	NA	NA	TGCAGCGTTGAAGTCCAGGAGAACACTGAAGCTTTCTTT	CSVEVQENTEAFF
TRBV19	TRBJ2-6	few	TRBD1	TGTGCCAGTAGTACCTGGACAGGTGCCCGCTCTGGGGCCAACGTCCTGACTTTC	CASSTWTGARSGANVLTF
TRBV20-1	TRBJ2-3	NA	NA	TGCAGTGCTGAGGGTCCAGATACGCAGTATTTT	CSAEGPDTQYF
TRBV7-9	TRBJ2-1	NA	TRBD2	TGTGCCAGCAGCCTGCCCGGGACGGGGGGGAATGAGCAGTTCTTC	CASSLPGTGGNEQFF
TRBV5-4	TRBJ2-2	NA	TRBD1	TGTGCCAGCAGCAAACGACAGGGGGAGGCCACCGGGGAGCTGTTTTTT	CASSKRQGEATGELFF
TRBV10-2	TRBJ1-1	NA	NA	TGCGCCAGCAGAGGGCAGGTGCTGGCTTTCTTT	CASRGQVLAFF
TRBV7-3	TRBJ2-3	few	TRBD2	TGTGCCAGCAGCTTAACGACTAGCGGGAGGGATACGCAGTATTTT	CASSLTTSGRDTQYF
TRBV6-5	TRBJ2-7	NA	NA	TGTGCCAGCTTCCAGGACTCCTACGAGCAGTACTTC	CASFQDSYEQYF
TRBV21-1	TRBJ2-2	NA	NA	TGTGCCAGCAGCAAAGAGCAGGGAACAAACACCGGGGAGCTGTTTTTT	CASSKEQGTNTGELFF
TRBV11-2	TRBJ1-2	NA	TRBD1	TGTGCCAGCAGCGCCGGGGACAGGGGGCCCCTGAACTATGGCTACACCTTC	CASSAGDRGPLNYGYTF
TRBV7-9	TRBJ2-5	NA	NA	TGTGCCAGCAGCCCCAAGCCAGAGACCCAGTACTTC	CASSPKPETQYF
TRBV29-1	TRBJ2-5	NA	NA	TGCAGCGTTGACCCCACTGGCGCAACTATCGAGACCCAGTACTTC	CSVDPTGATIETQYF
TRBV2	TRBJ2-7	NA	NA	TGTGCCAGCAGTCAAGTTACTCTCGAGCAGTACTTC	CASSQVTLEQYF
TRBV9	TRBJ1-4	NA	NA	TGTGCCAGCAGCGAGGAAGGGGGTCTTAATGAAAAACTGTTTTTT	CASSEEGGLNEKLFF
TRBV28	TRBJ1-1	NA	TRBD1	TGTGCCAGCAGTTCGCAGGGGGCACCGGACACTGAAGCTTTCTTT	CASSSQGAPDTEAFF
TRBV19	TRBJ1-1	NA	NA	TGTGCCAGTAGTATAGTAGCAGTTGACACTGAAGCTTTCTTT	CASSIVAVDTEAFF
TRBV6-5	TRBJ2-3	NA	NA	TGTGCCAGCAGTTACCGGGGGGATACGCAGTATTTT	CASSYRGDTQYF
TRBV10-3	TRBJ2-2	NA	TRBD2	TGTGCCATCACCCGGGGCAGCGGGAGTAAGACCGGGGAGCTGTTTTTT	CAITRGSGSKTGELFF
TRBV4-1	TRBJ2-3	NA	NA	TGCGCCAGCACCCGGACAGCCCTCGCCCTGGGCACAGATACGCAGTATTTT	CASTRTALALGTDTQYF
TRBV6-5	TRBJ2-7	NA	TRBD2	TGTGCCAGCAGTCTAGCGGGAGGGGGGTACGAGCAGTACTTC	CASSLAGGGYEQYF
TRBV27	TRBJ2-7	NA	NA	TGTGCCAGCAGTTTAAACAAGTACTACGAGCAGTACTTC	CASSLNKYYEQYF
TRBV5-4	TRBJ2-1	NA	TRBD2	TGTGCCAGCAGCTTGGCCATATCGACTAGCGGGAGGGACAATGAGCAGTTCTTC	CASSLAISTSGRDNEQFF
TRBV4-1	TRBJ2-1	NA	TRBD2	TGCGCCAGCAGCCACCCGTCTAGCGGGAGCTCCTACAATGAGCAGTTCTTC	CASSHPSSGSSYNEQFF
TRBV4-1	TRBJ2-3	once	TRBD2	TGCGCCAGCAGCCAAGGAGGGGCGGGAGCCTATAGCACAGATACGCAGTATTTT	CASSQGGAGAYSTDTQYF
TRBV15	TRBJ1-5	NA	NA	TGTGCCACCAGCAGGGGAGCGGTTCATAATCAGCCCCAGCATTTT	CATSRGAVHNQPQHF
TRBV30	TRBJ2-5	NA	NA	TGTGCCTGGGGCTCGGGCGGATCCCAAGAGACCCAGTACTTC	CAWGSGGSQETQYF
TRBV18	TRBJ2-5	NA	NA	TGTGCCAGCTCACCACGGACCGTCGGCCAAGAGACCCAGTACTTC	CASSPRTVGQETQYF
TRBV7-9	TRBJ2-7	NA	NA	TGTGCCAGCAGCTTCCCGGGGAAGAGCTCCTACGAGCAGTACTTC	CASSFPGKSSYEQYF
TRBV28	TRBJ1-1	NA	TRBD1	TGTGCCATCCAGACAGGGTTGACTGAAGCTTTCTTT	CAIQTGLTEAFF
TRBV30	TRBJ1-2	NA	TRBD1	TGTGCCGGCCCGGACAGGGGCAACTATGGCTACACCTTC	CAGPDRGNYGYTF
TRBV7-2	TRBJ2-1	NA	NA	TGTGCCAGCAGCCAGATGGGGGCTAGTAATGAGCAGTTCTTC	CASSQMGASNEQFF
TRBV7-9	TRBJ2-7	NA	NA	TGTGCCAGCAGCTTCTTACAGGGCTACGAGCAGTACTTC	CASSFLQGYEQYF
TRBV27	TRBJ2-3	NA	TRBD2	TGTGCCAGCAGTTTATGGGGGGGAGAAGATACGCAGTATTTT	CASSLWGGEDTQYF
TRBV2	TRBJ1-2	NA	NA	TGTGCCAGCATCCGAGACAGGACGGGTGGCTACACCTTC	CASIRDRTGGYTF
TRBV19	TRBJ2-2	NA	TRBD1	TGTGCCAGTAGACGGGGACAGGGCGTCTCGGCGGGGGAGCTGTTTTTT	CASRRGQGVSAGELFF
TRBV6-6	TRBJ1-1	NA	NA	TGTGCCAGCAGTGGACGGAACACTGAAGCTTTCTTT	CASSGRNTEAFF
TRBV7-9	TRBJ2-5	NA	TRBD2	TGTGCCAGCAGCCGGAGAGCGGGAGGACAAGAGACCCAGTACTTC	CASSRRAGGQETQYF
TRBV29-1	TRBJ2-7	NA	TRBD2	TGCAGCGTTGCTAACGGGAGGACGTACGAGCAGTACTTC	CSVANGRTYEQYF
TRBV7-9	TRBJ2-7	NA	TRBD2	TGTGCCAGCAGCCCCCCCCTAGCGGACTACACCAACTACGAGCAGTACTTC	CASSPPLADYTNYEQYF